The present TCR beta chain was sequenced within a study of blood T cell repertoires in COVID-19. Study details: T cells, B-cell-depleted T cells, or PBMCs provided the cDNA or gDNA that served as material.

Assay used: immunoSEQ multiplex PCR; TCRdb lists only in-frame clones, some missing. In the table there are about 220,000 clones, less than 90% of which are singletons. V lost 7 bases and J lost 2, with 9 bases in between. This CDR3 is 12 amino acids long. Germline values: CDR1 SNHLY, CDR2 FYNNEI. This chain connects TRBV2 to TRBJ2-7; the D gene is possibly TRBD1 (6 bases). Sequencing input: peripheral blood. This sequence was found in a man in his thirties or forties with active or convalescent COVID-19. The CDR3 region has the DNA TGTGCCAGCACGGCAGGGGCCTACGAGCAGTACTTC. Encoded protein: CASTAGAYEQYF.